The T cell receptor beta chain described here comes from a study of T cells in localized non-small cell lung cancer (dated by TCRdb to the early 2020s). Background for the entire study: The study examined T cell repertoires in hundreds of patients with early-stage NSCLC and compared tumors with uninvolved tumor-adjacent lungs. Of the NSCLC patients, roughly 130 were male and approximately 97 were female, and the mean age was roughly 61 years. The cohort was made up of around 240 treatment-naive NSCLC patients whose localized lung tumors had been resected. What the authors observed across the whole study: Because the study design was exploratory, TCR variables were selected using unadjusted p-values without false-discovery rate correction. Multi-region tumor sequencing was not performed, so intratumor heterogeneity could not be excluded. A median of 57 of the top 100 tumor clones turned up in the paired uninvolved adjacent lung, and 28 of those clones also ranked among the top 100 of that same adjacent lung. Longer overall survival was associated with higher T cell density in blood, whereas shorter survival was associated with higher clonality in adjacent lung. Uninvolved tumor-adjacent lung showed the highest T cell clonality, higher than tumor, which suggests more focused antigenic responses in the adjacent lung.

This clone showed up just a few times. This receptor's antigen is unknown. Base-call qualities are not available, and no considerably larger clone is one nucleotide away. At diagnosis, tumor, uninvolved tumor-adjacent lung and peripheral blood were collected and then preserved as a mix of FFPE and fresh-frozen material. For TCR repertoire profiling, the blood samples were analyzed as peripheral blood mononuclear cells. The V and J ends are trimmed by 5 bases and 1 base, leaving 14 bases between them. Sequences KGHSH (CDR1) and LQKENI (CDR2) are obtained from the germline V gene. The CDR3 has 15 amino acids, counting the end cysteine and phenylalanine. The sequence is cut down to CDR3 DNA, 45 bases in frame from base 1. The immunoSEQ Assay was used to sequence TCR beta CDR3 regions from DNA. Per the original workflow: T cell density was computed as TCR beta template counts normalized to usable DNA estimated by amplifying housekeeping genes. Richness was estimated using the preseqR package, with extrapolation to 400,000 templates for PBMC samples and to 120,000 templates for tissue samples. Clonality was defined by subtracting Pielou's evenness from one. To identify tissue-enriched TCRs, differential abundance testing was run on productive amino-acid clonotypes with a minimum total count of 5 and an alpha of 0.1. The Jaccard Index and the Morisita Overlap Index were used to measure repertoire overlap between compartments. GLIPH clustered TCR beta CDR3s with public tetramer-defined viral CDR3s; viral motifs required at least three viral sequences plus V-gene enrichment. The source is immuneACCESS, and TCRdb retained only in-frame sequences with V and J called. Part of the clones is not carried over; for the studies checked, unresolved V genes explain less than half of this, and the remainder is unexplained. V and J calls and clone size are given by that table; D and trimming were obtained from the DNA. Within this sample are 15,000 to 18,000 clones, with 87% of them counted one time only. Of the sample, 27% falls within the top ten clones.

The clonotype was recovered from a male donor older than 55 with stage II lung adenocarcinoma. The chain was built from TRBV18 and TRBJ1-1; a tentative D call is TRBD1 (5 bases match). The sequenced sample was peripheral blood mononuclear cells, obtained before any cancer treatment. The CDR3 loop reads CASSADLGRNTEAFF. The DNA sequence is as follows: TGTGCCAGCTCAGCCGATCTGGGACGGAACACTGAAGCTTTCTTT.